This T cell receptor (beta chain) was identified in a study of blood T cells in healthy people across ages. Study conclusions and caveats: Strong correlation linked observed beta diversity and percent naive T cells.

A note on this clonotype: Its antigen remains unidentified.

Together with a sample-barcoded 5' primer, a J-beta primer mix was included in a second PCR lasting roughly 6 to 12 cycles. TCRdb reprocessed the 5' RACE reads with MiXCR, giving one entry per CDR3 protein. The sample lists about 930,000 distinct CDR3 sequences, around 29% occurring once. The sample was also reused in another study, on T cells of mothers and their children.

The clonotype was recovered from a woman in her thirties or forties in good health. Sample: blood.

CDR3 region: CASSFGVMAYNEQYF. CDR3 sequence (DNA): TGTGCCAGCAGTTTTGGGGTTATGGCCTACAATGAGCAGTACTTC. The V gene is TRBV12-3 or TRBV12-4, the J gene TRBJ2-1; D remains unclear. The J call may not be correct, given that the DNA end is closer to TRBJ2-7. The CDR3 runs to 15 residues.